This TCR beta chain emerged from a study of blood T cells in healthy people across ages. Study-wide points: Total diversity from one million sequenced T cells was likely underestimated.

CDR1 is MDHEN, CDR2 SYDVKM, per germline. This CDR3 has 15 residues. Concerning this clonotype: The antigen is undetermined.

Primers used in a second PCR of roughly 6 to 11 cycles were a sample-barcoded 5' primer and a J-beta primer mix. Each CDR3 protein is one row after TCRdb ran MiXCR on the 5' RACE reads. The table records fewer than 800,000 distinct CDR3 sequences, 20% to 25% of them present only once. The sample was also linked to a second study, of T cells of mothers and their children. Turning to that study: Extraction yielded RNA that went, in full, into cDNA synthesis at about 1.5 ug per 15 ul.

Sequences were obtained from blood. The source of this sequence is a boy younger than 18 in good health. J is TRBJ2-1 and V is TRBV28; 9 bases match TRBD2. The J call is in doubt because the DNA end fits TRBJ2-7 better. In DNA form, the CDR3 reads TGTGCCAGCAGTTCCTTAGCGGGAGAAGGGTACGAGCAGTACTTC. Translation gives CASSSLAGEGYEQYF.